The 28 T cell receptor beta chains given below trace back to one sample, sequenced in a study of CD8+ T cells in alopecia areata. cDNA serving as the sequencing template came from extracted, reverse transcribed RNA. The repertoire was sequenced with immunoSEQ multiplex PCR; TCRdb's copy has only in-frame clones and lacks some. Of 200,000 or so clones in the sample, 50% to 65% are singletons; the top ten hold 0.45%. The sequencing used CD4+ T cells sorted from blood, collected at week 0. Source of these receptors: a human donor with alopecia areata.

The gene calls are TRBV7-9 and TRBJ2-5; D is possibly TRBD1 (6 bases). V was cut by 5 bases and J by 5 bases, with 21 bases left in between. The CDR3 runs 16 residues. The germline V gene encodes CDR1 SEHNR and CDR2 FQNEAQ (reference sequence). Written as DNA, the CDR3 is TGTGCCAGCAGCCCCGGTGGGGACATTTCTTGGGAGACCCAGTACTTC. Amino acids: CASSPGGDISWETQYF.

J is TRBJ1-2 and V is TRBV7-9; possible D gene TRBD1, 5 bases. CDR1 is SEHNR, CDR2 FQNEAQ, per germline (reference sequence). The length of the CDR3 is 16 residues. V lost 1 base and J 2 bases, leaving 14 bases between the germline ends. The CDR3 reads CASSLDGNRQNYGYTF. CDR3 bases: TGTGCCAGCAGCTTAGACGGCAACAGGCAAAACTATGGCTACACCTTC.

This clone was observed a single time. V usage is TRBV5-6 and J usage is TRBJ2-7, with 7 bases aligning to TRBD1. V trimming: 1 base; J trimming: 0 bases; junction bases outside the gene matches: 4. This CDR3 has 15 residues. Germline V gives CDR1 SGHDT, CDR2 YYEEEE. The CDR3 loop is CASSLIRDSSYEQYF. The DNA of the CDR3 is TGTGCCAGCAGCTTGATCAGGGACAGCTCCTACGAGCAGTACTTC.

This clone was detected a few times. The rearrangement links TRBV4-1 to TRBJ2-3; 13 nucleotides match TRBD2. Germline V CDR1 and CDR2: MGHRA, YSYEKL. V shed 6 bases and J 2 bases; nucleotides not matched to a gene: 5. This CDR3 spans 16 amino acids. CDR3 loop: CASRATSGRATDTQYF. The CDR3 nucleotides read TGCGCCAGCAGAGCTACTAGCGGGAGGGCCACAGATACGCAGTATTTT.

The V call is TRBV7-9, the J call TRBJ1-4; 7 bases agree with TRBD1. Trimming cost V 3 bases and J 8 bases; bases outside gene matches: 9. Germline V gene sequence: CDR1 SEHNR, CDR2 FQNEAQ (reference sequence). There are 15 residues in the CDR3. The DNA of the CDR3 is TGTGCCAGCAGCTTTGGTCAGGGGGAACGGGAAAAACTGTTTTTT. This encodes CASSFGQGEREKLFF.

V and J are TRBV2 and TRBJ1-1, with TRBD1 matching 8 bases. The germline V gene has CDR1 SNHLY and CDR2 FYNNEI. The CDR3 has 14 amino acids. Trimming at V came to 7 bases and at J to 5 bases, leaving 9 bases not matched to a gene. The chain's CDR3 is CASTRQGTGTEAFF. The CDR3 bases are TGTGCCAGCACCAGACAGGGGACGGGGACTGAAGCTTTCTTT. Together with reference TRBV2 and TRBJ1-1, the CDR3 gives the full variable domain: EPEVTQTPSHQVTQMGQEVILRCVPISNHLYFYWYRQILGQKVEFLVSFYNNEISEKSEIFDDQFSVERPDGSNFTLKIRSTKLEDSAMYFCASTRQGTGTEAFFGQGTRLTVV.

The chain combines TRBV25-1 with TRBJ1-1, with 7 bases matching TRBD1. This CDR3 is built from 14 residues. The germline V gene has CDR1 MGHDK and CDR2 SYGVNS. The junction had 5 bases not matched to a gene; V was cut back by 3 bases and J by 4 bases. CDR3 in amino acids: CASSEHRGSTEAFF. In nucleotides, the CDR3 is TGTGCCAGCAGTGAGCACAGGGGAAGCACTGAAGCTTTCTTT. Based on the CDR3 plus reference TRBV25-1 and TRBJ1-1, the full variable domain is EADIYQTPRYLVIGTGKKITLECSQTMGHDKMYWYQQDPGMELHLIHYSYGVNSTEKGDLSSESTVSRIRTEHFPLTLESARPSHTSQYLCASSEHRGSTEAFFGQGTRLTVV.

This clone was seen ten or more times. At the DNA level, this CDR3 is encoded by other sequences in the same sample as well. The genes are TRBV6-1 and TRBJ2-7; 9 bases agree with TRBD1. With 6 bases clipped from V and 5 bases from J, the junction kept 2 bases outside the gene matches. CDR1 MNHNS and CDR2 SASEGT come from the germline V gene. The CDR3 spans 12 residues. This CDR3 reads CASSRQGDEQYF. In DNA form, the CDR3 reads TGTGCCAGCAGCCGACAGGGGGACGAGCAGTACTTC.

Here the CDR3 DNA reads TGTGCCAGCTCACCACCGATAGTCTATGGCTACACCTTC. It translates to CASSPPIVYGYTF. The chain uses TRBV18 and TRBJ1-2; D not resolved. The CDR3 consists of 13 residues. The germline V gene encodes CDR1 KGHSH and CDR2 LQKENI. Deletions cut 0 bases from V and 4 bases from J, with 6 bases between.

The chain couples TRBV30 to TRBJ2-1; D remains ambiguous. The germline V gene encodes CDR1 GTSNPN and CDR2 SVGIG (reference sequence). There are 13 residues in the CDR3. Trimming stripped 4 bases from V and 7 bases from J, with 14 bases between. The CDR3 here is CAWTNYRVNEQFF. CDR3 bases: TGTGCCTGGACTAATTATAGGGTGAATGAGCAGTTCTTC.

J is TRBJ1-5 and V is TRBV30; D ambiguous. This CDR3 has 17 residues. CDR1 GTSNPN and CDR2 SVGIG come from the germline V gene (reference sequence). Trimming shortened V by 2 bases and J by 3 bases, and 20 bases separated the two germline ends. CDR3 DNA sequence: TGTGCCTGGAGTATTGGTACGCCTCTCGGCCTCAATCAGCCCCAGCATTTT. Its translation is CAWSIGTPLGLNQPQHF.

This clone was counted between two and nine times. The J gene is TRBJ1-2, the V gene TRBV5-6, with TRBD1 identical over 8 bases. The V gene's germline CDR1 is SGHDT and CDR2 YYEEEE. This CDR3 contains 14 residues. The J segment lost 4 bases and the V segment lost 4 bases, leaving 6 bases of the junction unmatched. The CDR3 here is CASSLDREGYGYTF. The CDR3 DNA reads as TGTGCCAGCAGCCTGGACAGGGAGGGCTATGGCTACACCTTC. The whole variable domain, remainder taken from reference TRBV5-6 and TRBJ1-2, is DAGVTQSPTHLIKTRGQQVTLRCSPKSGHDTVSWYQQALGQGPQFIFQYYEEEERQRGNFPDRFSGHQFPNYSSELNVNALLLGDSALYLCASSLDREGYGYTFGSGTRLTVV.

V and J are TRBV5-4 and TRBJ2-1; 11 nucleotides match TRBD2. There are 15 residues in the CDR3. The ends lost 5 bases at V and 3 bases at J; junction bases unmatched: 4. Germline loops: CDR1 SGHNT, CDR2 YYREEE (reference sequence). CDR3 protein: CASSLAGGRYNEQFF. The CDR3 bases are TGTGCCAGCAGTCTAGCGGGGGGACGCTACAATGAGCAGTTCTTC.

This chain links TRBV23-1 with TRBJ2-3, with D possibly being TRBD1 (5 bases). TRBV23-1 is an ORF; its function is uncertain. The germline V and J ends were trimmed by 3 bases and 6 bases, with 10 bases remaining between them. The CDR3 is 13 residues long. CDR3 region: CASSHKGRDTQYF. CDR3 coding DNA: TGCGCCAGCAGTCACAAGGGGCGGGATACGCAGTATTTT.

This clone was seen a few times. The chain is built from TRBV7-2 and TRBJ2-3; maybe TRBD2 (5 bases). Per the germline V gene, CDR1 is SGHTA and CDR2 is FQGNSA. This CDR3 is built from 16 residues. The V gene lost 1 base and the J gene lost 5 bases, with 16 bases spanning the gap. In DNA form, the CDR3 reads TGTGCCAGCAGCTTAGGCGTGGGGTTTCGGGGAGATACGCAGTATTTT. Translated, it gives CASSLGVGFRGDTQYF.

V usage is TRBV2 and J usage is TRBJ2-7; 10 nucleotides agree with TRBD2. V shed 3 bases and J 5 bases; nucleotides not matched to a gene: 4. Germline V gene data show CDR1 as SNHLY and CDR2 as FYNNEI. The CDR3 sequence is 14 residues long. For the CDR3, the DNA is TGTGCCAGCAGTGATACCCTAGCGGGAGACGAGCAGTACTTC. Translating it yields CASSDTLAGDEQYF.

In this sample, this clone turned up a few times. V gene TRBV7-9 combines with J gene TRBJ1-2, with D possibly matching TRBD1 (5 bases). This CDR3 spans 12 amino acids. Germline V lookup: CDR1 SEHNR, CDR2 FQNEAQ (reference sequence). V was pared by 2 bases and J by 6 bases, with 7 bases between. CDR3 coding DNA: TGTGCCAGCAGCTTATCCAGGGATGGCTACACCTTC. Encoded protein: CASSLSRDGYTF.

In regard to this clone: The identical CDR3 is also encoded by other nucleotide sequences in the sample. The J gene is TRBJ1-1, the V gene TRBV29-1; no clear D gene. V was cut by 3 bases and J by 0 bases, with 8 bases left in between. The CDR3 consists of 13 residues. In germline, CDR1 is SQVTM, CDR2 ANQGSEA. CDR3 region: CSVEGIMNTEAFF. The CDR3 DNA reads as TGCAGCGTTGAGGGGATTATGAACACTGAAGCTTTCTTT.

This clone has a single count. The V and J genes are TRBV5-4 and TRBJ2-6, with D unresolved. Germline V gene data show CDR1 as SGHNT and CDR2 as YYREEE (reference sequence). The length of the CDR3 is 16 residues. With 4 bases removed from V and 2 bases from J, the gap between germline ends came to 13 bases. The DNA of the CDR3 is TGTGCCAGCAGCCCGCCTCTTGACGCTGGGGCCAACGTCCTGACTTTC. Translated, it gives CASSPPLDAGANVLTF.

This clone was recorded at least ten times. The chain carries TRBV2 and TRBJ2-3; D gene unclear. Trimming took off 5 bases at V and 2 bases at J, with 8 bases between the two ends. The CDR3 is 13 residues long. From germline, CDR1 is SNHLY and CDR2 FYNNEI. For the CDR3, the DNA is TGTGCCAGCAGTCGCCGTGACACAGATACGCAGTATTTT. Residues: CASSRRDTDTQYF.

The V gene is TRBV2, the J gene TRBJ2-1; D possibly corresponds to TRBD2 (7 bases). Germline lookup yields CDR1 SNHLY and CDR2 FYNNEI. CDR3 length: 14 residues. Deletions cut 3 bases from V and 12 bases from J, with 18 bases between. CDR3 loop: CASSDSGGGLVQFF. The CDR3 DNA reads as TGTGCCAGCAGTGACTCGGGGGGCGGACTGGTGCAGTTCTTC.

The chain combines TRBV9 with TRBJ2-2; weak D call: TRBD1 (6 bases). The germline V and J ends were trimmed by 0 bases and 2 bases, with 8 bases remaining between them. The CDR3 covers 15 residues. Germline values: CDR1 SGDLS, CDR2 YYNGEE. This chain's CDR3 is CASSVGGGNTGELFF. As DNA, the CDR3 is TGTGCCAGCAGCGTAGGAGGGGGTAACACCGGGGAGCTGTTTTTT.

This clone showed up just a few times. Other DNA sequences of this sample code for an identical CDR3. The chain has TRBV28 and TRBJ2-3; D is undetermined. Trimming pared 1 base from V and 3 bases from J, leaving 11 bases between. This CDR3 has 15 residues. In germline, CDR1 is MDHEN, CDR2 SYDVKM. CDR3 nucleotide sequence: TGTGCCAGCAGTTTATCTGGCCAAGGGACAGATACGCAGTATTTT. It translates to CASSLSGQGTDTQYF.

This clone was found once. The V gene is TRBV29-1, the J gene TRBJ2-1; TRBD1 might be the D (6 bases). The CDR3 runs 11 residues. V was trimmed by 7 bases and J by 4 bases, leaving 8 bases between them. CDR1 SQVTM and CDR2 ANQGSEA come from the germline V gene. CDR3 nucleotides: TGCAGCGGTGGACAGTACAATGAGCAGTTCTTC. Protein product: CSGGQYNEQFF.

Concerning this clone itself: Given a much more abundant clone one base away, this may be a read error. V is TRBV7-2 and J is TRBJ2-5; D gene uncertain. The CDR3 runs to 11 residues. Trimming shortened V by 5 bases and J by 2 bases, and 3 bases separated the two germline ends. The V gene's germline CDR1 is SGHTA and CDR2 FQGNSA. CDR3 in amino acids: CASSPQETQYF. DNA of the CDR3: TGTGCCAGCAGCCCGCAAGAGACCCAGTACTTC. Complete variable domain (other parts from reference TRBV7-2 and TRBJ2-5): GAGVSQSPSNKVTEKGKDVELRCDPISGHTALYWYRQSLGQGLEFLIYFQGNSAPDKSGLPSDRFSAERTGGSVSTLTIQRTQQEDSAVYLCASSPQETQYFGPGTRLLVL.

The sample holds a few counts of this clone. The rearrangement joins TRBV23-1 to TRBJ1-6; TRBD1 matches 9 bases. TRBV23-1 is recorded as an ORF, its role being uncertain. Trimming took 6 bases from V and 8 from J; bases not matched to a gene: 11. The CDR3 totals 16 residues. The CDR3 coding sequence is TGCGCCAGCAGCTCTCCCGGACAGGGGAGTTATTCACCCCTCCACTTT. It specifies CASSSPGQGSYSPLHF.

The chain carries TRBV29-1 and TRBJ2-7, with 10 bases that match TRBD1. This CDR3 spans 13 amino acids. Germline V gives CDR1 SQVTM, CDR2 ANQGSEA. V gave up 7 bases and J gave up 7 bases; unmatched junction bases: 10. Here the CDR3 reads CSATGQGFREQYF. CDR3 in DNA: TGCAGCGCGACGGGACAGGGGTTTAGAGAGCAGTACTTC.

The gene calls are TRBV7-9 and TRBJ2-1; 7 bases agree with TRBD2. V shed 3 bases, J shed 5 bases, and the junction held 1 base outside the gene matches. CDR3 size: 13 residues. The germline CDR1 and CDR2 sequences are SEHNR and FQNEAQ (reference sequence). The CDR3 loop reads CASSLRENNEQFF. Written as DNA, the CDR3 is TGTGCCAGCAGCTTGCGGGAGAACAATGAGCAGTTCTTC.